What follows are 25 T cell receptor beta chains derived from one specimen sequenced in a study of shared clonotypes between healthy human individuals. Produced via immunoSEQ multiplex PCR; TCRdb's table is partial and in-frame only. Of roughly 1,000,000 clones in the sample, 70% to 80% were seen once. The sequencing input was memory CD4+ T cells from PBMCs. Noted subset: CD45RA-negative fraction. Every receptor here comes from a man aged 18 to 29 in good health. Some clones in this sample may be carry-over from other donors' samples.

There are many counts of this clone. The chain links TRBV28 to TRBJ1-1, with D maybe TRBD1 (6 bases). Trimming shortened V by 5 bases and J by 1 base, and 11 bases separated the two germline ends. Germline V gene data show CDR1 as MDHEN and CDR2 as SYDVKM. CDR3 size: 14 residues. Here the CDR3 reads CASSAGTSNTEAFF. The CDR3 DNA reads TGTGCCAGCAGTGCCGGGACATCGAACACTGAAGCTTTCTTT.

The V call is TRBV5-4, the J call TRBJ1-2, with D hard to call. CDR3 length equals 14 residues. Deletions cut 3 bases from V and 6 bases from J, with 15 bases between. The germline CDR1 and CDR2 sequences are SGHNT and YYREEE (reference sequence). Written as DNA, the CDR3 is TGTGCCAGCAGCTCACCCGACGGGTTCAATGGCTACACCTTC. It codes for CASSSPDGFNGYTF.

V usage is TRBV7-3 and J usage is TRBJ1-1; D might be TRBD1 (6 bases). The V end was cut by 3 bases, the J end by 1 base, with 12 bases between. The CDR3 spans 15 residues. Germline V gene lookup returns CDR1 SGHTA and CDR2 FQGTGA. This CDR3 is CASSFHRVSNTEAFF. The DNA of the CDR3 is TGTGCCAGCAGCTTCCACAGGGTTTCGAACACTGAAGCTTTCTTT.

The rearrangement links TRBV5-1 to TRBJ1-5; TRBD1 matches 8 bases. CDR1 is SGHRS, CDR2 YFSETQ, per germline. The CDR3 is 17 amino acids. V shed 2 bases and J 3 bases; nucleotides not matched to a gene: 10. CDR3 nucleotide sequence: TGCGCCAGCAGCTTAGGGGTGACAGGGGCCAACAATCAGCCCCAGCATTTT. This codes for CASSLGVTGANNQPQHF.

This clone was seen once. The rearrangement uses TRBV4-2 and TRBJ1-4; D not certain. The CDR3 is 15 amino acids. CDR1 is LGHNA and CDR2 is YNFKEQ in the germline V gene. Trimming cost V 0 bases and J 8 bases, with 13 bases left between them. CDR3 in DNA: TGTGCCAGCAGCCAAGAAGTCGGGCCGGAGGAAAAACTGTTTTTT. Residues: CASSQEVGPEEKLFF.

The gene calls are TRBV28 and TRBJ1-1; D unresolved. Germline V gene data show CDR1 as MDHEN and CDR2 as SYDVKM. Trimming shortened V by 6 bases and J by 0 bases, and 11 bases separated the two germline ends. There are 14 residues in the CDR3. The CDR3, as DNA: TGTGCCAGCAGGACCCCGTCGGTGAACACTGAAGCTTTCTTT. Translated: CASRTPSVNTEAFF.

There are a few counts of this clone. This chain connects TRBV14 to TRBJ2-7, with 9 bases that match TRBD1. This CDR3 has 15 amino acids. CDR1 and CDR2 (germline): SGHDN, FVKESK. After removal of 8 bases from V and 3 bases from J, the junction contained 11 bases not matched to a gene. CDR3 nucleotide sequence: TGTGCCAGCGGACTCACCGGGACAGGGTACTACGAGCAGTACTTC. It encodes CASGLTGTGYYEQYF. Full variable domain (outside the CDR3, taken from reference TRBV14 and TRBJ2-7): EAGVTQFPSHSVIEKGQTVTLRCDPISGHDNLYWYRRVMGKEIKFLLHFVKESKQDESGMPNNRFLAERTGGTYSTLKVQPAELEDSGVYFCASGLTGTGYYEQYFGPGTRLTVT.

In this sample, this clone turned up once. The chain joins TRBV6-1 to TRBJ1-5, with D maybe TRBD1 (6 bases). The CDR3 totals 13 residues. V was trimmed by 10 bases and J by 2 bases, leaving 12 bases between them. Germline V gene lookup returns CDR1 MNHNS and CDR2 SASEGT. For the CDR3, the DNA is TGTGCCACTACGGACAGCCGCAATCAGCCCCAGCATTTT. Translating it yields CATTDSRNQPQHF.

On this clone: The sample contains more than one DNA sequence encoding this CDR3. The V gene is TRBV20-1, the J gene TRBJ2-3; no definite D call. The germline V gene encodes CDR1 DFQATT and CDR2 SNEGSKA (reference sequence). With 0 bases removed from V and 5 bases from J, the gap between germline ends came to 3 bases. The CDR3 is 11 residues long. This chain's CDR3 is CSARDLDTQYF. Here the CDR3 DNA reads TGCAGTGCTAGAGACTTAGATACGCAGTATTTT.

The V and J genes are TRBV7-9 and TRBJ1-4; D possibly corresponds to TRBD1 (5 bases). This CDR3 is 16 amino acids long. Trimming took off 4 bases at V and 12 bases at J, with 24 bases between the two ends. The germline V gene has CDR1 SEHNR and CDR2 FQNEAQ (reference sequence). The CDR3 here is CASSSRRDYGDVELFF. The CDR3 region has the DNA TGTGCCAGCAGCTCCAGGAGGGACTACGGTGATGTGGAACTGTTTTTT.

The chain uses TRBV27 and TRBJ2-6; perhaps TRBD2 as D (7 bases). The germline V gene has CDR1 MNHEY and CDR2 SMNVEV (reference sequence). Trimming removed 10 bases at V and 0 bases at J, with 19 bases between. This CDR3 spans 17 amino acids. CDR3 protein: CAISKGGPSSGANVLTF. The DNA of the CDR3 is TGTGCCATCTCAAAGGGGGGGCCGTCCTCTGGGGCCAACGTCCTGACTTTC. The full variable domain, with the rest looked up from reference TRBV27 and TRBJ2-6, is EAQVTQNPRYLITVTGKKLTVTCSQNMNHEYMSWYRQDPGLGLRQIYYSMNVEVTDKGDVPEGYKVSRKEKRNFPLILESPSPNQTSLYFCAISKGGPSSGANVLTFGAGSRLTVL.

The chain has TRBV19 and TRBJ2-1, with D maybe TRBD1 (5 bases). Per germline, CDR1 LNHDA and CDR2 SQIVND (reference sequence). The CDR3 spans 14 residues. The V gene lost 3 bases and the J gene lost 9 bases, with 15 bases spanning the gap. The CDR3 DNA reads as TGTGCCAGTAGTATTGGCAGGGAATGGGGTGAGCAGTTCTTC. Protein: CASSIGREWGEQFF.

This clone showed up just a few times. V is TRBV27 and J is TRBJ1-2; no reliable D call. The CDR3 runs to 13 residues. Germline lookup yields CDR1 MNHEY and CDR2 SMNVEV (reference sequence). Trimming removed 3 bases at V and 4 bases at J, with 9 bases between. The CDR3 nucleotides are TGTGCCAGCAGTTTTTGGGGAGGCTATGGCTACACCTTC. This gives the protein CASSFWGGYGYTF.

This clone was detected only a few times. The chain couples TRBV18 to TRBJ1-5; 7 bases map to TRBD1. The CDR3 is made up of 16 amino acids. CDR1 is KGHSH and CDR2 is LQKENI in the germline V gene. V lost 5 bases, J lost 0 bases, and 7 bases stayed unmatched. The CDR3 reads CASSEGQRYSNQPQHF. Written as DNA, the CDR3 is TGTGCCAGCTCAGAGGGACAGCGGTATAGCAATCAGCCCCAGCATTTT.

The chain couples TRBV4-1 to TRBJ1-4; 7 positions match TRBD1. There are 15 residues in the CDR3. Germline V gives CDR1 MGHRA, CDR2 YSYEKL. With 5 bases clipped from V and 7 bases from J, the junction kept 10 bases outside the gene matches. CDR3 sequence (DNA): TGCGCCAGCAGCAGACAGGGTAATCAGGGTGAAAAACTGTTTTTT. Protein product: CASSRQGNQGEKLFF.

The chain is built from TRBV9 and TRBJ1-4, with D possibly being TRBD1 (5 bases). Trimming took off 0 bases at V and 4 bases at J, with 16 bases between the two ends. Looked up from germline, CDR1 is SGDLS and CDR2 is YYNGEE. The CDR3 has 17 residues. CDR3 in DNA: TGTGCCAGCAGCGTAGGCAGGGTCAACCATCATAATGAAAAACTGTTTTTT. This translates into CASSVGRVNHHNEKLFF.

The chain couples TRBV27 to TRBJ2-1; 12 nucleotides agree with TRBD2. The CDR3 totals 19 residues. J gave up 4 bases and V 2 bases, and 12 bases lay outside the gene matches. Germline loops: CDR1 MNHEY, CDR2 SMNVEV (reference sequence). CDR3 sequence (DNA): TGTGCCAGCAGTTTAGGGGTTAAGACTAGCGGGAGTCGGTACAATGAGCAGTTCTTC. This translates into CASSLGVKTSGSRYNEQFF.

V gene TRBV7-8 combines with J gene TRBJ1-1; D is ambiguous. V was clipped by 5 bases and J by 1 base, with 8 bases between them. CDR3 length: 13 residues. In germline, CDR1 is SGHVS, CDR2 FQNEAQ. The CDR3 loop reads CASSHGENTEAFF. The CDR3 DNA follows: TGTGCCAGCAGCCACGGGGAGAACACTGAAGCTTTCTTT.

This clone has just a few counts. This sequence joins TRBV7-3 and TRBJ2-2; 7 nucleotides agree with TRBD1. V lost 2 bases and J lost 0; bases outside the gene matches: 0. This CDR3 region has 15 residues. Germline loops: CDR1 SGHTA, CDR2 FQGTGA. The CDR3 coding sequence is TGTGCCAGCAGCTTACAGGGGGCGAACACCGGGGAGCTGTTTTTT. Translating it yields CASSLQGANTGELFF.

This rearrangement joins TRBV29-1 to TRBJ1-3; D is unresolved. Between the trimmed V and J ends, which lost 7 bases and 0 bases, there was a span of 13 bases. CDR1 SQVTM and CDR2 ANQGSEA come from the germline V gene. The CDR3 is 14 residues long. CDR3 nucleotides: TGCAGCGCCCGGCGGGCCAGCTCTGGAAACACCATATATTTT. It is translated as CSARRASSGNTIYF.

The rearrangement joins TRBV7-8 to TRBJ2-3, with 9 bases that match TRBD2. The ends lost 6 bases at V and 1 base at J; junction bases unmatched: 2. The CDR3 is made up of 14 amino acids. Germline V gives CDR1 SGHVS, CDR2 FQNEAQ. Here the CDR3 reads CASRRTSGTDTQYF. The CDR3 bases are TGTGCCAGCAGAAGGACTAGCGGCACAGATACGCAGTATTTT.

This clone was detected only once. The rearrangement links TRBV30 to TRBJ2-2; D remains ambiguous. This CDR3 comprises 13 residues. Trimming pared 1 base from V and 7 bases from J, leaving 10 bases between. Germline V gene data show CDR1 as GTSNPN and CDR2 as SVGIG (reference sequence). Here the CDR3 DNA reads TGTGCCTGGAGTGAGTTAACGGGCGGGGAGCTGTTTTTT. Translating it yields CAWSELTGGELFF.

The chain joins TRBV18 to TRBJ1-1, with D possibly being TRBD1 (6 bases). Looked up from germline, CDR1 is KGHSH and CDR2 is LQKENI. Trimming cost V 5 bases and J 5 bases, with 12 bases left between them. The CDR3 loop spans 13 amino acids. CDR3 loop: CASSSQGSTEAFF. DNA of the CDR3: TGTGCCAGCTCATCACAGGGTTCAACTGAAGCTTTCTTT.

V and J are TRBV2 and TRBJ2-7, with D perhaps matching TRBD2 (6 bases). V shed 6 bases and J shed 4 bases, with 19 bases lying between them. This CDR3 is 15 amino acids long. Germline lookup yields CDR1 SNHLY and CDR2 FYNNEI. DNA of the CDR3: TGTGCCAGCAGCCCGACCGCGGGACTCGGATACGAGCAGTACTTC. Protein product: CASSPTAGLGYEQYF.

The chain links TRBV28 to TRBJ1-5; TRBD1 aligns across 7 bases. Germline V gene lookup returns CDR1 MDHEN and CDR2 SYDVKM. After removal of 6 bases from V and 7 bases from J, the junction contained 12 bases not matched to a gene. This CDR3 is built from 15 residues. DNA of the CDR3: TGTGCCAGCAGCCCGACAGGGTATCTCGGACAGCCCCAGCATTTT. Translation: CASSPTGYLGQPQHF.